The source of this T cell receptor (beta chain) is a study of blood T cells in healthy people across ages (dated by TCRdb to the mid-2010s). In the study overall: In model experiments, template switching captured roughly one uniquely barcoded TCR beta cDNA molecule for every two T cells. Using deep sequencing normalized with unique cDNA molecular identifiers, the study measured how TCR beta repertoire diversity changes with age. The donors were divided into four age groups: young (average about 15 years), middle-aged (about 41), aged (about 60) and long-lived (roughly 82). To avoid experimental bias, donors of different ages were randomly spread across the sequencing lanes. Using the same blood draw, the study looked at two additional independent replicas of 1 million unique cDNA reads for two donors, one aged 18 to 29 and the other aged 80 or older.

This clonotype came up a few times. Its specific antigen is unknown. The sample holds no much larger clone one base away, and base qualities are not on file. General conclusions and limits of the study: Compared with the aged group, the long-lived group had more naive CD4+ T cells, fewer expanded clones and increased TCR diversity, a pattern suggesting age selection. Estimates of total diversity from one million sequenced T cells were regarded as lower bounds and underestimates. Since profiling was done on bulk unsorted PBMCs, naive and antigen-experienced compartments could not be conclusively compared. Observed TCR beta diversity per million T cells fell roughly linearly with age, and a significant reduction was already apparent by age about 43. There was a strong correlation between observed TCR beta diversity and the percentage of naive T cells measured by flow cytometry. Donor CMV infection status was unknown, potentially confounding age-related changes in expanded clonotypes.

Library method: 5' RACE. Instrument used: Illumina HiSeq 2500. A second roughly 6 to 12 cycle PCR used a sample-barcoded 5' primer and a J-beta primer mix. A template-switch 5' adaptor carrying 12 random nucleotides introduced a unique molecular identifier onto each TCR beta cDNA molecule. Each sample yielded at least 2.5 million CDR3-containing paired-end reads. All of the RNA was converted into first-strand cDNA using the Mint cDNA synthesis kit, with a TRBC-specific oligonucleotide serving as the primer. All cDNA was treated with uracil-DNA glycosylase and then went through a first 18-cycle PCR with the universal primers M1SS and BC2_uni_R. The source study handled its data this way. For normalization, 1 million high-quality reads were randomly selected from each sample, with every read carrying a distinct molecular identifier. Reads sharing molecular identifiers were discarded rather than binned into consensus sequences. MiTCR, run with a Q25 quality threshold and the strictest error-elimination algorithm, handled CDR3 identification, clonotype clustering and error correction. A nonparametric unseen species model with Euler transformation was used to estimate a lower bound on total TCR beta diversity. In-frame beta chains were kept once TCRdb had trimmed the public reads at Q25 with fastp and called clones with MiXCR. Entries are consolidated by CDR3 protein sequence, retaining the most common genes and DNA. It is TCRdb's table, rather than the study itself, that gives the V and J calls and clone size. Counted in this sample were 1.5 million to 1.9 million distinct CDR3 sequences; roughly 43% of them appeared once. Under 5% of the sample lies in the top ten.

Its CDR3 holds 15 amino acids, cysteine through phenylalanine. Only the CDR3 portion is preserved as DNA: 45 bases, with reading frame beginning at the first base. Germline trimming amounts to 5 bases on V and 2 bases on J, with 9 as the count of junction bases outside the gene matches. The germline V gene provides CDR1 SGHRS and CDR2 YFSETQ. Donors were around 37 systemically healthy Caucasian individuals from Russia aged roughly 6 to 95 years. Ten milliliters of peripheral blood were drawn from each donor into EDTA-treated Vacutainer tubes. Ficoll-Paque density-gradient centrifugation was used to isolate PBMCs, with at least 7 million obtained per sample. Total RNA was extracted from PBMCs with Trizol reagent, with at least 5.5 micrograms obtained per sample. For every donor, an aliquot of PBMCs went through flow cytometry to measure the percentages of naive CD45RAhigh/CD27high T cells.

The source material was blood. This TCR came from a woman aged 18-29 years in good health. The chain employs TRBV5-1 and TRBJ1-1; 7 bases in the junction line up with TRBD1. CDR3 sequence: CASSYKGTANTEAFF. In nucleotides, the sequence is TGCGCCAGCAGTTACAAGGGGACAGCAAACACTGAAGCTTTCTTT.